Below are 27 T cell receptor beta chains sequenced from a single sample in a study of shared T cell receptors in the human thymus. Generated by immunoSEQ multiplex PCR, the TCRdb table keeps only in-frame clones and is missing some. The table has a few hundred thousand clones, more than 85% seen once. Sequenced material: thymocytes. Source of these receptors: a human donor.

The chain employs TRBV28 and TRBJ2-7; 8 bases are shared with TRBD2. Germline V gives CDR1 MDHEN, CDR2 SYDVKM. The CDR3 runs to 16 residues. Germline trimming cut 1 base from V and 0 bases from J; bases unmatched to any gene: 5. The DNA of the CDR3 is TGTGCCAGCAGTTTATCCGCCCGGGGGGGCTCCTACGAGCAGTACTTC. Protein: CASSLSARGGSYEQYF.

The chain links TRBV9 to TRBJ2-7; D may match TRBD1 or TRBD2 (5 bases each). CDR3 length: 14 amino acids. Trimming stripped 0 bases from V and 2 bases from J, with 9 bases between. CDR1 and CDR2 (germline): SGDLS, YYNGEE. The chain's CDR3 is CASSVGQGPYEQYF. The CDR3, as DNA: TGTGCCAGCAGCGTAGGCCAGGGACCCTACGAGCAGTACTTC.

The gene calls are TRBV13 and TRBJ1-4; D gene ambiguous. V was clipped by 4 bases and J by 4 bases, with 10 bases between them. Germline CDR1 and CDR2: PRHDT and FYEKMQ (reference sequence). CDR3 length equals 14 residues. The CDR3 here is CASSYGDGNEKLFF. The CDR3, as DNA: TGTGCCAGCAGCTACGGAGACGGTAATGAAAAACTGTTTTTT.

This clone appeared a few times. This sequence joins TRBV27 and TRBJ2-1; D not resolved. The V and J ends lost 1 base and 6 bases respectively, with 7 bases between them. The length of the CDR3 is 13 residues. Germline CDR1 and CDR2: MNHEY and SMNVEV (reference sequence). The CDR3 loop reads CASSLLGRNEQFF. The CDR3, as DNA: TGTGCCAGCAGTTTATTGGGCCGCAATGAGCAGTTCTTC.

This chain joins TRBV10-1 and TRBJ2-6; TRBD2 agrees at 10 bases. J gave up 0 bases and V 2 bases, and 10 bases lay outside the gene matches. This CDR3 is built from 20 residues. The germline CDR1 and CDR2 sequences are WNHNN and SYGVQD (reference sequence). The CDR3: CASSETPGLAYHSGANVLTF. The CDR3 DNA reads TGCGCCAGCAGTGAGACCCCGGGACTAGCGTATCACTCTGGGGCCAACGTCCTGACTTTC.

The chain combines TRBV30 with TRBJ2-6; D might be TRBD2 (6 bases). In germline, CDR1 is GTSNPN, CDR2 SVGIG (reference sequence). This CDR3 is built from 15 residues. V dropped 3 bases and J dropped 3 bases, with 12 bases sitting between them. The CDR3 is CAWRRGARGANVLTF. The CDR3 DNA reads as TGTGCCTGGAGACGCGGGGCGCGTGGGGCCAACGTCCTGACTTTC.

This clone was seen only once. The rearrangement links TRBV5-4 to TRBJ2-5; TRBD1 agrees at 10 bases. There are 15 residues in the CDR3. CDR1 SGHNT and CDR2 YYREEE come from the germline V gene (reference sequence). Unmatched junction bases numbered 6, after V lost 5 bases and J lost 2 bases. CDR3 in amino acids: CASRTRDRGQETQYF. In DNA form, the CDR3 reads TGTGCCAGCAGAACCCGGGACAGGGGTCAAGAGACCCAGTACTTC.

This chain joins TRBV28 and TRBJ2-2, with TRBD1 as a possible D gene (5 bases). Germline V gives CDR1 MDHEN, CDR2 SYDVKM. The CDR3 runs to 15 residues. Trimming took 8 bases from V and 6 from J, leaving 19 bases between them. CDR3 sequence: CASEELRGPAGELFF. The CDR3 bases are TGTGCCAGCGAGGAGTTAAGGGGTCCGGCCGGGGAGCTGTTTTTT. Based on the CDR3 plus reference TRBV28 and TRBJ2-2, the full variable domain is DVKVTQSSRYLVKRTGEKVFLECVQDMDHENMFWYRQDPGLGLRLIYFSYDVKMKEKGDIPEGYSVSREKKERFSLILESASTNQTSMYLCASEELRGPAGELFFGEGSRLTVL.

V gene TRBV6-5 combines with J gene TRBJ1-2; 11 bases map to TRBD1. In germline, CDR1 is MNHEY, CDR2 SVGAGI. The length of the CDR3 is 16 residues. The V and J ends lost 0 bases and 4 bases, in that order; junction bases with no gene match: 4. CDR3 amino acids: CASSYSVDRGLYGYTF. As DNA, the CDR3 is TGTGCCAGCAGTTACTCCGTGGACAGGGGGCTCTATGGCTACACCTTC.

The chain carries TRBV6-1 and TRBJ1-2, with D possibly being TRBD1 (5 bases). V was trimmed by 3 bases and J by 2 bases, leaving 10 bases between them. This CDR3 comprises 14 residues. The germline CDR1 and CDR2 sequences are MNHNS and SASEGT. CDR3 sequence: CASSESHRNYGYTF. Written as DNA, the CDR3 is TGTGCCAGCAGTGAGTCGCACAGGAACTATGGCTACACCTTC.

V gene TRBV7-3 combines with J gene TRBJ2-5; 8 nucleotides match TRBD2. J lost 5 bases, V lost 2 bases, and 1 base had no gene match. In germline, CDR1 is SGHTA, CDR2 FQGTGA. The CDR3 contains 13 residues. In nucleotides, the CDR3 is TGTGCCAGCAGCTTAGGCGGGAGGGAGACCCAGTACTTC. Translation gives CASSLGGRETQYF.

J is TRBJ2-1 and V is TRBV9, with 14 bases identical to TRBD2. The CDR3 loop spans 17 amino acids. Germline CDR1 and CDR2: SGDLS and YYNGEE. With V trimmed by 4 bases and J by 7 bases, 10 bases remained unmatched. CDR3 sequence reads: CASSPGTSGRSCNEQFF. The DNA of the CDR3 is TGTGCCAGCAGCCCCGGGACTAGCGGGAGAAGCTGTAATGAGCAGTTCTTC.

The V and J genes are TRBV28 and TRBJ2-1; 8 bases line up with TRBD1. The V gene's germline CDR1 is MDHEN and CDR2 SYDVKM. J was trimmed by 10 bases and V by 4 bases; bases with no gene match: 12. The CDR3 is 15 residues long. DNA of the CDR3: TGTGCCAGCAGTTCTAAAACGGGACAGGCATACGAGCAGTTCTTC. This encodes CASSSKTGQAYEQFF.

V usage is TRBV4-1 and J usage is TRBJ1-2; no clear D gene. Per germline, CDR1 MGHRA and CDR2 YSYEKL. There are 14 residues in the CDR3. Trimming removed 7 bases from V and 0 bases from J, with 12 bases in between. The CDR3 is CASKIIGANYGYTF. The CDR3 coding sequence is TGCGCCAGCAAGATCATCGGGGCTAACTATGGCTACACCTTC.

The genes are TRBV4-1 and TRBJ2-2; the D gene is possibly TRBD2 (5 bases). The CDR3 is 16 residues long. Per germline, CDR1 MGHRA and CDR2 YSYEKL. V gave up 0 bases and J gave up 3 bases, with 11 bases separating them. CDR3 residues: CASSQDWLGDTGELFF. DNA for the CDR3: TGCGCCAGCAGCCAAGATTGGCTCGGGGACACCGGGGAGCTGTTTTTT.

CDR3 coding DNA: TGTGCCATCAGTTGCACAGGTAGGACCTCCGATACGCAGTATTTT. It is translated as CAISCTGRTSDTQYF. The chain recombines TRBV10-3 with TRBJ2-3, with a tentative D call TRBD1 (5 bases). Per the germline V gene, CDR1 is ENHRY and CDR2 is SYGVKD. The CDR3 contains 15 residues. The V and J ends lost 5 bases and 6 bases respectively, with 18 bases between them.

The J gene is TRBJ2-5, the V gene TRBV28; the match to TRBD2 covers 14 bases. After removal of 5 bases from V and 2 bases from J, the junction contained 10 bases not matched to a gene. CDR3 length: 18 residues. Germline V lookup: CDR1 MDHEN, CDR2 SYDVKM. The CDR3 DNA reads TGTGCCAGCAGTCCCCGGACTAGCGGGAGGTATTTACAAGAGACCCAGTACTTC. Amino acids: CASSPRTSGRYLQETQYF.

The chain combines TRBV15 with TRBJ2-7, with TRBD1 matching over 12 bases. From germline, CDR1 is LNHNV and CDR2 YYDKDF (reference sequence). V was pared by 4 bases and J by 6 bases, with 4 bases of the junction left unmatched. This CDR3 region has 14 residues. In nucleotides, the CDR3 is TGTGCCACCAGCACCGGGACAGGGGGCGGCGAGCAGTACTTC. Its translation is CATSTGTGGGEQYF.

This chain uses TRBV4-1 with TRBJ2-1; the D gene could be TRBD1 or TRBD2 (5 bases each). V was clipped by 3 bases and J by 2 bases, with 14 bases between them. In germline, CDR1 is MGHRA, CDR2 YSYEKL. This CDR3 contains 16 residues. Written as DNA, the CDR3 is TGCGCCAGCAGCCACCAAGGGCGAGGGGCCTACAATGAGCAGTTCTTC. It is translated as CASSHQGRGAYNEQFF.

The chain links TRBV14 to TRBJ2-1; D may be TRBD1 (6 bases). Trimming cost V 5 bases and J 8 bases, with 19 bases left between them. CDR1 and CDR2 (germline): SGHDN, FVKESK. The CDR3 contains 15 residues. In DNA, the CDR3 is TGTGCCAGCAGCGGAGGCAGGGGCGCGAGCCATGAGCAGTTCTTC. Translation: CASSGGRGASHEQFF.

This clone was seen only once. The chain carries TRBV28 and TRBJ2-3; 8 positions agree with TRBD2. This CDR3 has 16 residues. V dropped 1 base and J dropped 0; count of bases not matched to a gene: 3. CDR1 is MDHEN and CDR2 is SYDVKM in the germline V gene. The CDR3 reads CASSLLLAVSTDTQYF. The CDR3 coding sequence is TGTGCCAGCAGTTTATTACTAGCGGTTAGCACAGATACGCAGTATTTT.

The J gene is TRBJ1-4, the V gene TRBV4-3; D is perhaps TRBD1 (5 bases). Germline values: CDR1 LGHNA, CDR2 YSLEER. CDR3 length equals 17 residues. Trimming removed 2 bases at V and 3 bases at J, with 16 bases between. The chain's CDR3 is CASSQMGPWRANEKLFF. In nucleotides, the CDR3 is TGCGCCAGCAGCCAAATGGGACCCTGGCGGGCTAATGAAAAACTGTTTTTT.

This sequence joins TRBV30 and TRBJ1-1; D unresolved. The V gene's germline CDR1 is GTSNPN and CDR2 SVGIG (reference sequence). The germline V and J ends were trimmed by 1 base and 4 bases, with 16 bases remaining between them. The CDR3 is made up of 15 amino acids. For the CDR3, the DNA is TGTGCCTGGAGTGACTCCCCCCTGGTTAGCACTGAAGCTTTCTTT. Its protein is CAWSDSPLVSTEAFF.

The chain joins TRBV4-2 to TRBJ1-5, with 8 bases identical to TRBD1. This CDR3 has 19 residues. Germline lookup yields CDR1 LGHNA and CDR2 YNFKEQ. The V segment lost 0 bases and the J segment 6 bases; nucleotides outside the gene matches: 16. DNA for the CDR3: TGTGCCAGCAGCCAAGACGGAACAGGCCAGGGGGCGTTTTGTCAGCCCCAGCATTTT. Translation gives CASSQDGTGQGAFCQPQHF.

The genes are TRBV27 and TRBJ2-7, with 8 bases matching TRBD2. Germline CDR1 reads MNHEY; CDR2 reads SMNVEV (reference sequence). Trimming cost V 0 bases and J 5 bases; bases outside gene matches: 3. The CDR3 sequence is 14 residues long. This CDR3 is CASSLSGLEHEQYF. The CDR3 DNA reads TGTGCCAGCAGTTTATCGGGACTAGAACACGAGCAGTACTTC.

The DNA for the CDR3 is TGCGCCAGCAGCCTCCGGGCCAAATTAAGCACAGATACGCAGTATTTT. Its translation is CASSLRAKLSTDTQYF. V and J are TRBV23-1 and TRBJ2-3; D gene uncertain. TRBV23-1 is designated an ORF whose function remains uncertain. The CDR3 runs to 16 residues. Trimming took 6 bases from V and 0 from J, leaving 16 bases between them.

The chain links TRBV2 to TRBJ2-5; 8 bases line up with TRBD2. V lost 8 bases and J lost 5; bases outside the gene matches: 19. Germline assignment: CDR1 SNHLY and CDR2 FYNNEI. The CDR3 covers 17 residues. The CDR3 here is CASQSGTSGIRRETQYF. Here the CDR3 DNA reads TGTGCCAGCCAATCGGGAACTAGCGGAATTCGGAGGGAGACCCAGTACTTC.